Below, 23 T cell receptor beta chains from the same sample are listed, as sequenced in a study of T-cell reconstitution after alpha-beta-depleted transplantation in children. The TCRbeta library incorporated unique molecular identifiers. TCRdb analysed the PCR reads with MiXCR anew, one entry per CDR3 protein. Here the sample spans 700,000 to 850,000 distinct CDR3 sequences, less than 20% being singletons. The sample was PBMCs, mostly from graft donor cells, taken 360 days after TCRalphabeta/CD19-depleted stem cell transplant. Every receptor here comes from a male patient between 10 and 17 years old who had a stem cell transplant for acute lymphoblastic leukemia, so the T cells may come from the graft donor.

The table lists this clonotype with many counts. CDR3 sequence reads: CASMDWGTIYF. For the CDR3, the DNA is TGTGCCAGCATGGATTGGGGCACCATATATTTT. The chain carries TRBV12-3 or TRBV12-4 and TRBJ1-3; D not certain. CDR3 length equals 11 residues. Trimming shortened V by 7 bases and J by 9 bases, and 10 bases separated the two germline ends.

This clonotype has ten or more counts. The rearrangement uses TRBV10-3 and TRBJ2-3; the D is unclear. The germline V gene encodes CDR1 ENHRY and CDR2 SYGVKD. This CDR3 is 15 amino acids long. V was pared by 4 bases and J by 4 bases, with 15 bases between. For the CDR3, the DNA is TGTGCCATCAGTGCCAGGTTAGATCCGCCAGATACGCAGTATTTT. Protein sequence: CAISARLDPPDTQYF.

This clonotype turned up a few times. V and J are TRBV6-1 and TRBJ2-3; the D gene is possibly TRBD1 (6 bases). This CDR3 has 14 residues. V lost 5 bases to trimming and J lost 2 bases, with 11 bases between them. CDR1 is MNHNS, CDR2 SASEGT, per germline. In DNA, the CDR3 is TGTGCCAGCAGTCCCCGGGACAACACAGATACGCAGTATTTT. Its translation: CASSPRDNTDTQYF.

In this sample, this clonotype turned up many times. This chain joins TRBV28 and TRBJ1-2; D possibly corresponds to TRBD1 (6 bases). The CDR3 covers 15 residues. Trimming stripped 3 bases from V and 4 bases from J, with 15 bases between. The germline V gene encodes CDR1 MDHEN and CDR2 SYDVKM. Written as DNA, the CDR3 is TGTGCCAGCAGTTTTGAAGGGGGGCCGTCCTATGGCTACACCTTC. As protein: CASSFEGGPSYGYTF.

This clonotype was detected many times. The chain employs TRBV7-9 and TRBJ1-1, with D unclear. The CDR3 contains 12 residues. Between the trimmed V and J ends, which lost 5 bases and 5 bases, there was a span of 9 bases. Germline loops: CDR1 SEHNR, CDR2 FQNEAQ (reference sequence). CDR3 sequence reads: CASSRVGTEAFF. The CDR3 DNA follows: TGTGCCAGCAGCCGGGTAGGGACTGAAGCTTTCTTT.

This clonotype was seen only a few times. The CDR3 loop is CSVAERGNANSGANVLTF. Here the CDR3 DNA reads TGCAGCGTTGCCGAACGGGGGAACGCTAACTCTGGGGCCAACGTCCTGACTTTC. This sequence joins TRBV29-1 and TRBJ2-6, with D possibly matching TRBD2 (6 bases). Germline values: CDR1 SQVTM, CDR2 ANQGSEA. The CDR3 totals 18 residues. The germline V and J ends were trimmed by 4 bases and 0 bases, with 19 bases remaining between them.

The V and J genes are TRBV5-6 and TRBJ2-1; 11 nucleotides agree with TRBD2. The CDR3 is made up of 20 amino acids. V shed 1 base and J 0 bases; nucleotides not matched to a gene: 12. From germline, CDR1 is SGHDT and CDR2 YYEEEE. CDR3 amino acids: CASSLSGLAGGLVSYNEQFF. CDR3 coding DNA: TGTGCCAGCAGCTTGAGCGGGCTAGCGGGAGGATTGGTCTCCTACAATGAGCAGTTCTTC.

This clonotype occurred a few times. V gene TRBV7-2 combines with J gene TRBJ2-7; no firm D call. In germline, CDR1 is SGHTA, CDR2 FQGNSA. The CDR3 extends over 11 amino acids. Trimming pared 8 bases from V and 7 bases from J, leaving 12 bases between. The CDR3 spells CASRALGEQYF. The CDR3 DNA sequence: TGTGCCAGCCGGGCCCTAGGTGAGCAGTACTTC.

This chain joins TRBV20-1 and TRBJ2-2; 8 bases align to TRBD2. The junction had 7 bases not matched to a gene; V was cut back by 6 bases and J by 4 bases. CDR3 length equals 14 residues. Germline CDR1 reads DFQATT; CDR2 reads SNEGSKA (reference sequence). CDR3 amino acids: CSAAAGASTGELFF. The CDR3 DNA reads as TGCAGTGCCGCAGCGGGAGCGAGCACCGGGGAGCTGTTTTTT.

V is TRBV20-1 and J is TRBJ2-2; D unresolved. The CDR3 is 14 residues long. Germline V CDR1 and CDR2: DFQATT, SNEGSKA (reference sequence). Trimming stripped 3 bases from V and 3 bases from J, with 11 bases between. This chain's CDR3 is CSARFQEYTGELFF. In DNA form, the CDR3 reads TGCAGTGCTAGGTTCCAAGAATACACCGGGGAGCTGTTTTTT.

This clonotype turned up a few times. This chain joins TRBV6-1 and TRBJ1-1, with TRBD1 matching over 7 bases. V shed 10 bases and J 0 bases; nucleotides not matched to a gene: 8. CDR1 is MNHNS and CDR2 is SASEGT in the germline V gene. This CDR3 has 14 amino acids. CDR3 sequence: CATIPTGVNTEAFF. For the CDR3, the DNA is TGTGCCACCATCCCCACAGGGGTGAACACTGAAGCTTTCTTT.

The V call is TRBV10-3, the J call TRBJ2-7; 9 bases fit TRBD2. There are 14 residues in the CDR3. Germline CDR1 reads ENHRY; CDR2 reads SYGVKD. Losses at the gene ends were 3 bases for V and 6 bases for J; bases not matched to a gene: 6. The CDR3 sequence is CAISDGLAGSEQYF. CDR3 DNA: TGTGCCATCAGTGATGGTCTAGCGGGAAGCGAGCAGTACTTC.

The chain combines TRBV28 with TRBJ2-3; D may be TRBD2 (5 bases). Germline V gives CDR1 MDHEN, CDR2 SYDVKM. Trimming cost V 1 base and J 6 bases, with 14 bases left between them. The CDR3 consists of 15 residues. As DNA, the CDR3 is TGTGCCAGCAGTTTATATGGCCTAGCCGACGATACGCAGTATTTT. Protein: CASSLYGLADDTQYF.

This sequence joins TRBV5-1 and TRBJ2-1; 16 bases align to TRBD2. The CDR3 is made up of 17 amino acids. V gave up 4 bases and J gave up 13 bases; unmatched junction bases: 14. Germline V gives CDR1 SGHRS, CDR2 YFSETQ. Here the CDR3 reads CASSDPLGLAGGVIQFF. In DNA form, the CDR3 reads TGCGCCAGCAGCGACCCTCTGGGACTAGCGGGAGGGGTAATACAGTTCTTC.

The CDR3 DNA reads as TGTGCCATCCGCCCCTCCTATATGACAGGGACCCATCCCCAGCATTTT. Amino acid sequence: CAIRPSYMTGTHPQHF. V gene TRBV10-3 combines with J gene TRBJ1-5, with 7 bases matching TRBD1. In germline, CDR1 is ENHRY, CDR2 SYGVKD. V was clipped by 8 bases and J by 10 bases; unmatched bases: 20. The CDR3 extends over 16 amino acids.

This chain uses TRBV5-8 with TRBJ2-4, with TRBD1 matching 10 bases. There are 16 residues in the CDR3. The germline gives CDR1 SGHTS, CDR2 YDEGEE. V dropped 4 bases and J dropped 7; count of bases not matched to a gene: 11. Here the CDR3 reads CASSPRDRGVGNIQYF. For the CDR3, the DNA is TGTGCCAGCAGCCCCCGGGACAGGGGAGTAGGGAACATTCAGTACTTC.

This clonotype was detected only a few times. The chain recombines TRBV9 with TRBJ2-7, with D unclear. The germline V and J ends were trimmed by 2 bases and 0 bases, with 9 bases remaining between them. This CDR3 is 14 amino acids long. Germline V gives CDR1 SGDLS, CDR2 YYNGEE. CDR3 coding DNA: TGTGCCAGCAGCGTGGCACAGAGCTCCTACGAGCAGTACTTC. Residues: CASSVAQSSYEQYF.

Note on this clonotype: The junction differs from germline at one of its ends, possibly a read error. The chain has TRBV5-1 and TRBJ2-1, with a weak D call TRBD2 (6 bases). Looked up from germline, CDR1 is SGHRS and CDR2 is YFSETQ. The CDR3 runs 18 residues. CDR3: CASGFRRGEIGSYNEQFF. The CDR3 DNA reads as TGCGCCAGCGGCTTCAGGCGGGGAGAGATAGGCTCCTACAATGAGCAGTTCTTC.

This clonotype was detected a few times. This chain links TRBV24-1 with TRBJ2-1, with D tentatively TRBD1 (6 bases). Trimming shortened V by 4 bases and J by 8 bases, and 17 bases separated the two germline ends. Germline CDR1 is KGHDR and CDR2 is SFDVKD. This CDR3 spans 15 amino acids. CDR3 in amino acids: CATSDPHGRGDEQFF. CDR3 nucleotide sequence: TGTGCCACCAGTGACCCCCACGGCAGGGGCGATGAGCAGTTCTTC.

The table lists this clonotype with a few counts. The chain links TRBV27 to TRBJ2-2; 7 positions agree with TRBD1. The V segment lost 1 base and the J segment 5 bases; nucleotides outside the gene matches: 4. The CDR3 contains 15 residues. Germline assignment: CDR1 MNHEY and CDR2 SMNVEV (reference sequence). The CDR3 region has the DNA TGTGCCAGCAGTTTATACTCAGGGGGAACCGGGGAGCTGTTTTTT. Translating it yields CASSLYSGGTGELFF.

This clonotype was detected a few times. The J gene is TRBJ2-4, the V gene TRBV4-1; unclear D gene. Germline CDR1 MGHRA, CDR2 YSYEKL. Trimming took 0 bases from V and 6 from J, leaving 9 bases between them. This CDR3 spans 14 amino acids. CDR3 sequence: CASSQDRRLNIQYF. CDR3 sequence (DNA): TGCGCCAGCAGCCAAGATCGAAGACTAAACATTCAGTACTTC.

This clonotype was counted many times. The rearrangement uses TRBV5-6 and TRBJ2-1, with 8 positions matching TRBD2. V lost 4 bases to trimming and J lost 2 bases; unmatched junction nucleotides: 14. The germline CDR1 and CDR2 sequences are SGHDT and YYEEEE. The CDR3 totals 18 residues. The CDR3 DNA reads TGTGCCAGCAGCCCTTGGACAGCGGGAGTCCTGACCTACAATGAGCAGTTCTTC. Translation: CASSPWTAGVLTYNEQFF.

The chain recombines TRBV5-1 with TRBJ2-2; D may be TRBD2 (6 bases). V was shortened by 0 bases and J by 2 bases, with 14 bases between the two germline ends. This CDR3 comprises 17 residues. Germline assignment: CDR1 SGHRS and CDR2 YFSETQ. CDR3 DNA: TGCGCCAGCAGCTTGGCCAACCCGGGACTCAACACCGGGGAGCTGTTTTTT. It translates to CASSLANPGLNTGELFF.